This note documents a single T cell receptor (beta chain) sequence. Its antigen is currently not known. One base away there is no much larger clone; base qualities are not given. One collaborating source in Seattle enrolled patients while the patients were actively infected and followed the patients over time throughout the course of disease. Each collaborating institution followed its own protocols to collect whole blood in K2EDTA tubes. For TCRbeta analysis, collaborator samples were shipped as frozen whole blood, as isolated PBMCs, or as DNA extracted from either sample type. The immunoSEQ Assay, a bias-controlled multiplex PCR, was used to amplify TCRbeta CDR3 regions from genomic DNA. Turning to the authors' computational methods: The number of nucleated cells in each sample was estimated by amplification of reference gene primers within the assay. To quantify the absolute abundance of each unique TCRbeta CDR3 rearrangement, sequence reads were collapsed and filtered. Productive Simpson clonality was computed per sample as the square root of Simpson's diversity index over productive rearrangements. The table was pulled from immuneACCESS by TCRdb, which kept in-frame rearrangements only. Such tables lose some clones; where checked, under half of the loss comes from unresolved V genes, and the rest has no known cause. The V and J calls and the clone size are those of that table, but D and trimming were determined from the DNA. The sample data list around 200,000 clones, and around 85% of these were observed just once. Jointly, the top ten make up roughly 18% of the sample.

Inclusive of the bounding cysteine and phenylalanine, the CDR3 is 16 residues long. Solely the CDR3 DNA is kept, with 48 bases framed from the first base. Trimming takes 4 bases from V and 0 bases from J, and the germline ends sit 12 bases apart. From the germline V gene, CDR1 is SNHLY and CDR2 is FYNNEI. This entry is derived from a study of blood T cell repertoires in COVID-19 (dated by TCRdb to about 2020). The study in broad terms: Samples from collaborators originated in the United States, Italy and Spain and spanned both the acute and convalescent phases of COVID-19. Samples were obtained from the ongoing ImmuneRACE study (first 160 participants) and from 1,254 subjects provided by 6 global collaborators. Where available, HLA class I and class II types were taken from metadata supplied by the sample provider and were not determined by assay-based typing. A de-identified subject ID, COVID-19 status, age in years and sex were almost always included in the sample metadata. The repertoires were released in a freely available public database intended as a resource for research on the immune response to SARS-CoV-2. The dataset comprised deeply sampled blood TCRbeta repertoires from subjects exposed to, actively infected with, or recovered from COVID-19. The prospective study material was composed of cDNA or gDNA derived from T cells, B-cell-depleted T cells, or PBMCs.

The research as a whole found: Clinical and demographic metadata were provided uncurated, with the amount varying by source and participant.

Sequencing was carried out using peripheral blood. The receptor was isolated from a person aged 70 to 85 with COVID-19, enrolled during active disease. The chain is assembled from TRBV2 and TRBJ1-4; TRBD1 is perhaps the D gene, given 5 matching bases. The nucleotide sequence is TGTGCCAGCAGTGGGGGGGAAGCCGCAACTAATGAAAAACTGTTTTTT. Translated, this gives CASSGGEAATNEKLFF. Extended through the reference TRBV2 and TRBJ1-4 proteins, this CDR3 yields the full variable domain: EPEVTQTPSHQVTQMGQEVILRCVPISNHLYFYWYRQILGQKVEFLVSFYNNEISEKSEIFDDQFSVERPDGSNFTLKIRSTKLEDSAMYFCASSGGEAATNEKLFFGSGTQLSVL.